A single T cell receptor (beta chain) is shown here with its context. The sample is drawn from a study of blood T cell repertoires in COVID-19. The assay was immunoSEQ multiplex PCR, and TCRdb's table has in-frame clones only and misses some. Altogether 280,000 or so clones are present, 89% being singletons, with the ten largest covering less than 3.5%. Germline assignment: CDR1 SGHAT and CDR2 FQNNGV. The CDR3 covers 16 residues. The V end was cut by 1 base, the J end by 4 bases, with 13 bases between. The material sequenced was PBMCs or T cells enriched from blood (not recorded which). The receptor comes from a woman aged 45-65 years who had been exposed to COVID-19. The chain combines TRBV11-2 with TRBJ2-2, with a possible D match to TRBD2 (5 bases). CDR3 nucleotide sequence: TGTGCCAGCAGCTTAGTTCCCCCTCGGGGCACCGGGGAGCTGTTTTTT. Its protein is CASSLVPPRGTGELFF. The variable domain in full, with the rest retrieved from reference TRBV11-2 and TRBJ2-2, is EAGVAQSPRYKIIEKRQSVAFWCNPISGHATLYWYQQILGQGPKLLIQFQNNGVVDDSQLPKDRFSAERLKGVDSTLKIQPAKLEDSAVYLCASSLVPPRGTGELFFGEGSRLTVL.